This T cell receptor beta chain derives from a study of cytomegalovirus exposure and HLA in healthy donors. Details on this clone: Its antigen is not known.

CDR3 size: 16 residues. Trimming took 4 bases from V and 4 from J, leaving 14 bases between them. CDR1 is LGHNA, CDR2 YSLEER, per germline. PCR used 60 Vbeta primers and 13 Jbeta primers. The protocol was immunoSEQ multiplex PCR, while the TCRdb copy is restricted to in-frame clones and leaves out a portion. The profile shows more than 55,000 clones, about 80% of them singletons. Whole-study results and caveats: Among the sequence variants, a highly shared cluster was likely an artifact of sequencing. Most TCR sequences were uncommon, yet certain public TCRs appeared in many donors.

The CMV serostatus of this donor went unrecorded. The TCR comes from a human donor in good health. The rearrangement joins TRBV4-3 to TRBJ2-6; D perhaps matches TRBD2 (5 bases). The sequenced sample was PBMCs. In DNA form, the CDR3 reads TGCGCCAGCAGCCCAGCTACGGGGTCAGGGGCCAACGTCCTGACTTTC. Its protein product is CASSPATGSGANVLTF.